The 21 T cell receptor beta chains given below trace back to one sample, sequenced in a study of T cells in narcolepsy. Sequencing used immunoSEQ multiplex PCR; TCRdb keeps in-frame clones, though not all of them. Found here are almost 25,000 clones, less than 70% of them singletons; the top ten hold roughly an eighth. Specimen: memory (CD45RA-) CD4+ T cells from blood. Source of these receptors: a human donor in good health.

This sequence joins TRBV6-1 and TRBJ1-5; D possibly corresponds to TRBD1 (5 bases). The CDR3 spans 15 residues. Germline-derived CDR1 and CDR2 are MNHNS and SASEGT. The germline V and J ends were trimmed by 4 bases and 4 bases, with 14 bases remaining between them. This CDR3 reads CASSGVQGLNQPQHF. The CDR3 DNA reads as TGTGCCAGCAGTGGGGTCCAGGGCCTTAATCAGCCCCAGCATTTT.

The chain carries TRBV25-1 and TRBJ1-3, with TRBD1 as a possible D gene (5 bases). This CDR3 region has 15 residues. Per germline, CDR1 MGHDK and CDR2 SYGVNS. The V end lost 5 bases, the J end lost 3 bases, and 14 bases lay between the germline ends. CDR3 DNA sequence: TGTGCCAGCAGTCCGGGGGAGTTCGATGGAAACACCATATATTTT. It translates to CASSPGEFDGNTIYF.

As for this clone: The identical CDR3 is also encoded by other nucleotide sequences in the sample. This chain uses TRBV6-1 with TRBJ2-7; 9 bases are shared with TRBD2. Germline V lookup: CDR1 MNHNS, CDR2 SASEGT. This CDR3 is built from 15 residues. After removal of 8 bases from V and 2 bases from J, the junction contained 10 bases not matched to a gene. As DNA, the CDR3 is TGTGCCAGCGGTCGACGGCTAGCGGGGCCCTACGAGCAGTACTTC. Its protein product is CASGRRLAGPYEQYF.

The J gene is TRBJ1-2, the V gene TRBV4-2; the D gene is possibly TRBD1 (6 bases). V was pared by 0 bases and J by 4 bases, with 12 bases between. In germline, CDR1 is LGHNA, CDR2 YNFKEQ. The CDR3 extends over 15 amino acids. The CDR3, as DNA: TGTGCCAGCAGCCAAGATACCCAGGGGACCTATGGCTACACCTTC. Translating it yields CASSQDTQGTYGYTF.

The chain is built from TRBV2 and TRBJ2-7, with D tentatively TRBD2 (5 bases). Deletions cut 3 bases from V and 2 bases from J, with 17 bases between. Germline-derived CDR1 and CDR2 are SNHLY and FYNNEI. This CDR3 has 16 amino acids. In DNA, the CDR3 is TGTGCCAGCAGTGAGGTACCCTCACGGGGAGCCTACGAGCAGTACTTC. It specifies CASSEVPSRGAYEQYF.

The table lists this clone with a few counts. The V and J genes are TRBV11-2 and TRBJ2-1, with TRBD2 matching over 13 bases. Germline CDR1 SGHAT, CDR2 FQNNGV. The CDR3 has 17 residues. Trimming removed 4 bases from V and 9 bases from J; junction bases left unmatched: 12. CDR3 sequence: CASSSRTSGGIFGEQFF. As DNA, the CDR3 is TGTGCCAGCAGCTCACGGACTAGCGGGGGAATATTCGGTGAGCAGTTCTTC.

The chain is built from TRBV30 and TRBJ2-3, with 7 positions matching TRBD1. Trimming took 0 bases from V and 2 from J; bases not matched to a gene: 5. The germline V gene encodes CDR1 GTSNPN and CDR2 SVGIG (reference sequence). This CDR3 contains 15 residues. Here the CDR3 reads CAWSVRGTATDTQYF. The CDR3 bases are TGTGCCTGGAGTGTTCGTGGGACAGCCACAGATACGCAGTATTTT.

This chain connects TRBV11-3 to TRBJ2-3; maybe TRBD1 (5 bases). Germline V gene lookup returns CDR1 SGHNT and CDR2 YENEEA. Between the trimmed V and J ends, which lost 3 bases and 5 bases, there was a span of 15 bases. The CDR3 is 15 amino acids. CDR3 sequence reads: CASSFREGSRDTQYF. The CDR3 DNA sequence: TGTGCCAGCAGCTTCAGGGAAGGGTCGAGAGATACGCAGTATTTT.

The chain recombines TRBV11-2 with TRBJ2-1; D is perhaps TRBD2 (5 bases). The CDR3 is 13 residues long. With 4 bases removed from V and 8 bases from J, the gap between germline ends came to 12 bases. Looked up from germline, CDR1 is SGHAT and CDR2 is FQNNGV. The CDR3 protein is CASSSLRRYEQFF. In DNA form, the CDR3 reads TGTGCCAGCAGCTCCCTCCGGAGGTATGAGCAGTTCTTC.

This clone was detected only a few times. The V call is TRBV5-1, the J call TRBJ1-6, with D tentatively TRBD1 (5 bases). CDR1 is SGHRS, CDR2 YFSETQ, per germline. This CDR3 spans 15 amino acids. The V and J ends lost 4 bases and 9 bases respectively, with 17 bases between them. In nucleotides, the CDR3 is TGCGCCAGCAGCCCCGGGGGGAACAAGGGTTCACCCCTCCACTTT. It codes for CASSPGGNKGSPLHF.

By proportion, this clone is medium-sized (0.01 to 0.1%). The chain couples TRBV6-5 to TRBJ1-5; D gene unclear. The CDR3 extends over 13 amino acids. V lost 0 bases and J lost 5, with 5 bases in between. The germline V gene has CDR1 MNHEY and CDR2 SVGAGI. The CDR3 nucleotides are TGTGCCAGCAGTTACTCGTTAGATCAGCCCCAGCATTTT. Its translation: CASSYSLDQPQHF.

The chain joins TRBV4-1 to TRBJ1-1; TRBD1 might be the D (6 bases). Trimming took 8 bases from V and 5 from J, leaving 18 bases between them. In germline, CDR1 is MGHRA, CDR2 YSYEKL. This CDR3 contains 14 residues. The CDR3 protein is CASRYTGKETEAFF. The CDR3 DNA follows: TGCGCCAGCCGGTATACAGGGAAGGAGACTGAAGCTTTCTTT.

This chain uses TRBV4-2 with TRBJ2-7; D possibly corresponds to TRBD1 (6 bases). The CDR3 covers 14 residues. Germline V gene lookup returns CDR1 LGHNA and CDR2 YNFKEQ. With 1 base removed from V and 7 bases from J, the gap between germline ends came to 14 bases. The CDR3 sequence: CASSQVGQGREQYF. The CDR3 region has the DNA TGTGCCAGCAGCCAAGTCGGCCAGGGGCGAGAGCAGTACTTC.

The chain couples TRBV28 to TRBJ2-3; TRBD1 aligns across 10 bases. V shed 3 bases, J shed 4 bases, and the junction held 4 bases outside the gene matches. Germline CDR1 reads MDHEN; CDR2 reads SYDVKM. The CDR3 has 15 residues. Here the CDR3 DNA reads TGTGCCAGCAGTTTTTCGGGACAGGGGTCAGATACGCAGTATTTT. It translates to CASSFSGQGSDTQYF.

This chain links TRBV5-1 with TRBJ2-2; D unclear. The CDR3 is made up of 11 amino acids. Germline V lookup: CDR1 SGHRS, CDR2 YFSETQ. Trimming took off 0 bases at V and 9 bases at J, with 3 bases between the two ends. Here the CDR3 DNA reads TGCGCCAGCAGCTTGGACAGGGAGCTGTTTTTT. Its translation: CASSLDRELFF.

This clone appeared a single time. The chain carries TRBV6-4 and TRBJ1-5; D possibly corresponds to TRBD1 (6 bases). The germline V gene encodes CDR1 MRHNA and CDR2 SNTAGT. The CDR3 is 15 residues long. The V end lost 5 bases, the J end lost 1 base, and 12 bases lay between the germline ends. Written as DNA, the CDR3 is TGTGCCAGCAGTCACCGGGACAACAGCAATCAGCCCCAGCATTTT. Its translation is CASSHRDNSNQPQHF.

The genes are TRBV6-1 and TRBJ1-1, with D maybe TRBD1 (6 bases). Trimming stripped 6 bases from V and 1 base from J, with 15 bases between. Per germline, CDR1 MNHNS and CDR2 SASEGT. CDR3 length: 15 amino acids. The CDR3 bases are TGTGCCAGCAGACCCCAGGGGCAGGGGAACACTGAAGCTTTCTTT. Its protein product is CASRPQGQGNTEAFF.

The chain employs TRBV7-8 and TRBJ2-5, with 7 bases that match TRBD2. Germline loops: CDR1 SGHVS, CDR2 FQNEAQ. Trimming cost V 1 base and J 5 bases; bases outside gene matches: 10. The length of the CDR3 is 16 residues. CDR3 in amino acids: CASSLVSGTAAETQYF. The DNA for the CDR3 is TGTGCCAGCAGCTTAGTCAGCGGGACCGCGGCCGAGACCCAGTACTTC.

The rearrangement joins TRBV19 to TRBJ2-5, with 8 bases lining up with TRBD1. V was clipped by 5 bases and J by 1 base; unmatched bases: 6. The CDR3 extends over 15 amino acids. The germline gives CDR1 LNHDA, CDR2 SQIVND (reference sequence). The DNA of the CDR3 is TGTGCCAGTAGTCCGCGGACAGGGCCCCAAGAGACCCAGTACTTC. Its translation is CASSPRTGPQETQYF.

In its sample, this clone was seen once. V usage is TRBV5-1 and J usage is TRBJ2-3; 10 bases agree with TRBD2. J was trimmed by 4 bases and V by 4 bases; bases with no gene match: 6. Germline CDR1 reads SGHRS; CDR2 reads YFSETQ. The CDR3 contains 15 residues. CDR3 protein: CASSSGGAFADTQYF. The CDR3 nucleotides read TGCGCCAGCAGCAGCGGGGGGGCGTTCGCAGATACGCAGTATTTT.

V usage is TRBV2 and J usage is TRBJ2-7, with D tentatively TRBD2 (6 bases). CDR1 is SNHLY, CDR2 FYNNEI, per germline. Deletions cut 5 bases from V and 6 bases from J, with 17 bases between. CDR3 length equals 14 residues. CDR3 in DNA: TGTGCCAGCAGTCGTTATCATGGAGGGTTCGAGCAGTACTTC. Its protein is CASSRYHGGFEQYF.